These T cell receptor beta chains were read from a single sample in a study of siplizumab effects on memory and regulatory T cells. Sequenced by immunoSEQ multiplex PCR; TCRdb stores in-frame clones only, minus some. The table shows around 100,000 clones, with over 90% occurring only once. The sequenced material came from non-Treg CD4+ T cells sorted from blood. The receptors were gathered from a human donor in good health. The CDR3 runs from the conserved cysteine through the conserved F or W. D genes are given only for firm matches. Clone size is shown for a subset of rows, as once, few, many or a class of expanded clone.

j_gene	d_gene	abundance	v_gene	CDR3nt	CDR3aa
TRBJ2-1	.	.	TRBV6-6	TGTGCCAGCAGTAAGGGGCCCTGGGAGCAGTTCTTC	CASSKGPWEQFF
TRBJ2-1	.	.	TRBV29-1	TGCACAAGGGGCTCCTACAATGAGCAGTTCTTC	CTRGSYNEQFF
TRBJ1-6	TRBD1	.	TRBV5-4	TGTGCCAGCAGCTTGACAGGGGATGGTTCACCCCTCCACTTT	CASSLTGDGSPLHF
TRBJ2-5	.	once	TRBV2	TGTGCCAGCATTGAAGGATGGGAGACCCAGTACTTC	CASIEGWETQYF
TRBJ2-7	TRBD1	.	TRBV4-1	TGCGCCAGCAGCCAAGATAGGGACAGGGGCTTCGGCGAGCAGTACTTC	CASSQDRDRGFGEQYF
TRBJ1-1	.	.	TRBV11-3	TGTGCCAGCACTCGAGGGGGAGGGAACACTGAAGCTTTCTTT	CASTRGGGNTEAFF
TRBJ1-5	.	.	TRBV7-8	TGTGCCAGCAGCACGGACACGCTTAGAGCCCAGCATTTT	CASSTDTLRAQHF
TRBJ1-1	.	.	TRBV5-1	TGCGCCAGCAGCTTAGGGGGGACGGGCTTCGCCCAGACTGAAGCTTTCTTT	CASSLGGTGFAQTEAFF
TRBJ1-1	.	.	TRBV5-1	TGCGCCAGCAGCTTGGACAGGGCCACTGAAGCTTTCTTT	CASSLDRATEAFF
TRBJ2-7	.	.	TRBV6-1	TGTGCCAGCAGTGAAGCCTGGGGGGATGAGCAGTACTTC	CASSEAWGDEQYF
TRBJ1-2	.	.	TRBV19	TGTGCCAGTAAAAATCAGTACTATGGCTACACCTTC	CASKNQYYGYTF
TRBJ1-5	.	.	TRBV6-4	TGTGCCAGCAGTGAGGGGCGGAATCAGCCCCAGCATTTT	CASSEGRNQPQHF
TRBJ1-4	TRBD1	.	TRBV4-2	TGTGCCAGCAGCCAAGATGGACAGGGGGCACCTAATGAAAAACTGTTTTTT	CASSQDGQGAPNEKLFF
TRBJ2-2	.	.	TRBV5-6	TGTGCCAGCAGCTCCCTGGGAGCCACCGGGGAGCTGTTTTTT	CASSSLGATGELFF
TRBJ2-1	.	.	TRBV7-3	TGTGCCAGCAGCTACCTCGGGGGGCCCTACAATGAGCAGTTCTTC	CASSYLGGPYNEQFF
TRBJ2-5	TRBD1	.	TRBV10-3	TGTGCCATCAGCCCACGACAGGGAATACAAGAGACCCAGTACTTC	CAISPRQGIQETQYF
TRBJ2-1	TRBD2	.	TRBV28	TGTGCCAGCAGTTTATTGAAGACTAGCGGTGATTCAAGTCGGTACAATGAGCAGTTCTTC	CASSLLKTSGDSSRYNEQFF
TRBJ1-1	TRBD1	.	TRBV19	TGTGCCAGTAGTCTCCCAGGACAGGGGGCGAGAGCTTTCTTT	CASSLPGQGARAFF
TRBJ2-1	TRBD1	.	TRBV4-1	TGCGCCAGCAGCCAAGGGGGACAGGGTGGTCGCAATGAGCAGTTCTTC	CASSQGGQGGRNEQFF
TRBJ2-1	.	.	TRBV18	TGTGCCAGCTCACCAAACAGTTTCGATGAGCAGTTCTTC	CASSPNSFDEQFF
TRBJ2-1	TRBD2	.	TRBV6-1	TGTGCCAGCAGTGCAGCCCCTAGCGGGAGGGCCTACAATGAGCAGTTCTTC	CASSAAPSGRAYNEQFF
TRBJ2-6	.	.	TRBV6-1	TGTGCCAGCAGTGAAGTCATGAGCTCTGGGGCCAACGTCCTGACTTTC	CASSEVMSSGANVLTF
TRBJ1-2	.	.	TRBV2	TGTGCCTCAGCAGAGGAATCAGTTAGGAGCTACGGCTACACCTTC	CASAEESVRSYGYTF
TRBJ2-7	.	.	TRBV6-1	TGTGCCAGCTCGAGGGAATACCAGTACTTC	CASSREYQYF
TRBJ2-2	TRBD1	.	TRBV5-1	TGCGCCAGCAGCCGGGACAGGGGGCACACCGGGGAGCTGTTTTTT	CASSRDRGHTGELFF
TRBJ1-1	.	.	TRBV25-1	TGTGCCAGCAGTGCCTACACCCGTGGGGACACTGAAGCTTTCTTT	CASSAYTRGDTEAFF
TRBJ1-1	.	.	TRBV15	TGTGCCAGACAGGATAACACTGAAGCTTTCTTT	CARQDNTEAFF
TRBJ2-1	.	.	TRBV5-4	TGTGCCAGCAGCCCCGCCGGACGTTGCCGCACAATTGAGCAGTTCTTC	CASSPAGRCRTIEQFF
TRBJ2-1	.	.	TRBV6-5	TGTGCCAGCAGTAGAAAGGACAGTTACAATGAGCAGTTCTTC	CASSRKDSYNEQFF
TRBJ2-3	TRBD2	.	TRBV30	TGTGCCTACTCGGGACGGTCGACTAGCGGGAGAGCGCAGTATTTT	CAYSGRSTSGRAQYF
TRBJ2-7	.	.	TRBV19	TGTGCCAGTAGTCCCGGACGGACCTACGAGCAGTACTTC	CASSPGRTYEQYF
TRBJ1-1	.	.	TRBV7-2	TGTGCCAGCAGCTTACGGTTCACTGAAGCTTTCTTT	CASSLRFTEAFF
TRBJ1-4	.	once	TRBV2	TGTGCCAGCCGTCCAAATTGGGCTAATGAAAAACTGTTTTTT	CASRPNWANEKLFF
TRBJ2-6	.	once	TRBV19	TGTGCCAGTAGTAAGAACAGGGCCGGGGCCAACGTCCTGACTTTC	CASSKNRAGANVLTF
TRBJ2-2	TRBD1	few	TRBV5-6	TGTGCCAGCAGCGAGGACAGGGGGCAGAACACCGGGGAGCTGTTTTTT	CASSEDRGQNTGELFF